One sample yielded the 10 T cell receptor beta chains listed below, sequenced in a study of Ad26.COV2.S vaccination and SARS-CoV-2 variants. Using immunoSEQ multiplex PCR, the repertoire was profiled, and TCRdb retains in-frame clones only, with some absent. Of around 450,000 clones in the sample, approximately 90% were seen once. Documented treatment: roughly 18 received Ad26.COV2.S at low or high dose, single or two shots; about 5 received placebo; per-sample allocation not given. All samples were drawn on day 63, counting from the first vaccine or placebo injection. Sequencing was performed on peripheral blood, taken in a trial of Ad26.COV2.S vaccine versus placebo. These receptors originate from a person between 18 and 65 years old who received the Ad26.COV2.S COVID-19 vaccine or a placebo.

The chain joins TRBV7-9 to TRBJ2-1; D not resolved. The CDR3 is 10 residues long. V was trimmed by 1 base and J by 12 bases, leaving 4 bases between them. CDR1 and CDR2 from the germline V gene are SEHNR and FQNEAQ (reference sequence). The CDR3 region is CASSLDMQFF. The CDR3 DNA reads as TGTGCCAGCAGCTTAGACATGCAGTTCTTC.

The chain uses TRBV19 and TRBJ1-5; tentative D call: TRBD1 (5 bases). This CDR3 contains 15 residues. CDR1 is LNHDA, CDR2 SQIVND, per germline (reference sequence). V lost 3 bases to trimming and J lost 2 bases, with 11 bases between them. CDR3 DNA: TGTGCCAGTAGTATTTGGGGGGAGGGCAATCAGCCCCAGCATTTT. Its protein is CASSIWGEGNQPQHF.

J is TRBJ2-1 and V is TRBV6-2 or TRBV6-3; D gene uncertain. Germline V lookup: CDR1 MNHEY, CDR2 SVGEGT. The CDR3 has 16 amino acids. V lost 5 bases, J lost 0 bases, and 14 bases lay in between. The CDR3 DNA reads TGTGCCAGCAGTCCAGACCCCTTCAGCTCCTACAATGAGCAGTTCTTC. Translation gives CASSPDPFSSYNEQFF.

The CDR3, as DNA: TGTGCCAGCAGCTTAGAGTTTCAGGGGAGAGAAGAGACCCAGTACTTC. This sequence encodes CASSLEFQGREETQYF. The V gene is TRBV7-9, the J gene TRBJ2-5; tentatively, D is TRBD1 (6 bases). The V end lost 1 base, the J end lost 3 bases, and 15 bases lay between the germline ends. In germline, CDR1 is SEHNR, CDR2 FQNEAQ (reference sequence). This CDR3 spans 16 amino acids.

The chain combines TRBV29-1 with TRBJ2-2; TRBD1 or TRBD2 may be the D gene (6 bases each). Looked up from germline, CDR1 is SQVTM and CDR2 is ANQGSEA. V was trimmed by 7 bases and J by 5 bases, leaving 17 bases between them. This CDR3 region has 14 residues. In DNA form, the CDR3 reads TGCAGCGCAGGAGGGGGAAGCGGGACCGGGGAGCTGTTTTTT. Translating it yields CSAGGGSGTGELFF.

The chain couples TRBV9 to TRBJ2-6; D not resolved. The CDR3 is 20 residues long. CDR1 SGDLS and CDR2 YYNGEE come from the germline V gene. With 0 bases removed from V and 0 bases from J, the gap between germline ends came to 19 bases. CDR3 bases: TGTGCCAGCAGCGTAGAGCCCCGAGAAGTACTTTCCTCTGGGGCCAACGTCCTGACTTTC. The encoded protein is CASSVEPREVLSSGANVLTF.

The V gene is TRBV7-9, the J gene TRBJ1-4; D is perhaps TRBD1 (5 bases). Germline V lookup: CDR1 SEHNR, CDR2 FQNEAQ (reference sequence). The CDR3 spans 13 residues. V was cut by 8 bases and J by 5 bases, with 12 bases left in between. The CDR3 nucleotides are TGTGCCAGCGGGGCAGAGATAAATGAAAAACTGTTTTTT. Translation: CASGAEINEKLFF.

V gene TRBV27 combines with J gene TRBJ1-1; possibly TRBD1 for D (5 bases). The V and J ends lost 7 bases and 5 bases respectively, with 14 bases between them. CDR1 and CDR2 (germline): MNHEY, SMNVEV (reference sequence). The CDR3 extends over 13 amino acids. CDR3 nucleotide sequence: TGTGCCAGCACTTCCCGGGGGATTACTGAAGCTTTCTTT. Translated, it gives CASTSRGITEAFF.

The rearrangement links TRBV25-1 to TRBJ2-1; D might be TRBD2 (6 bases). Germline V lookup: CDR1 MGHDK, CDR2 SYGVNS. Trimming shortened V by 3 bases and J by 4 bases, and 16 bases separated the two germline ends. The CDR3 consists of 16 residues. CDR3 sequence (DNA): TGTGCCAGCAGTGACAAGTCGGGAGCGTCTTACAATGAGCAGTTCTTC. Translation gives CASSDKSGASYNEQFF.

The rearrangement joins TRBV7-9 to TRBJ2-1, with D maybe TRBD2 (5 bases). Trimming cost V 2 bases and J 8 bases, with 19 bases left between them. CDR3 length equals 16 residues. Germline CDR1 reads SEHNR; CDR2 reads FQNEAQ (reference sequence). The CDR3 protein is CASSLKQLGIVDEQFF. The CDR3 coding sequence is TGTGCCAGCAGCTTAAAACAACTAGGGATAGTGGATGAGCAGTTCTTC.